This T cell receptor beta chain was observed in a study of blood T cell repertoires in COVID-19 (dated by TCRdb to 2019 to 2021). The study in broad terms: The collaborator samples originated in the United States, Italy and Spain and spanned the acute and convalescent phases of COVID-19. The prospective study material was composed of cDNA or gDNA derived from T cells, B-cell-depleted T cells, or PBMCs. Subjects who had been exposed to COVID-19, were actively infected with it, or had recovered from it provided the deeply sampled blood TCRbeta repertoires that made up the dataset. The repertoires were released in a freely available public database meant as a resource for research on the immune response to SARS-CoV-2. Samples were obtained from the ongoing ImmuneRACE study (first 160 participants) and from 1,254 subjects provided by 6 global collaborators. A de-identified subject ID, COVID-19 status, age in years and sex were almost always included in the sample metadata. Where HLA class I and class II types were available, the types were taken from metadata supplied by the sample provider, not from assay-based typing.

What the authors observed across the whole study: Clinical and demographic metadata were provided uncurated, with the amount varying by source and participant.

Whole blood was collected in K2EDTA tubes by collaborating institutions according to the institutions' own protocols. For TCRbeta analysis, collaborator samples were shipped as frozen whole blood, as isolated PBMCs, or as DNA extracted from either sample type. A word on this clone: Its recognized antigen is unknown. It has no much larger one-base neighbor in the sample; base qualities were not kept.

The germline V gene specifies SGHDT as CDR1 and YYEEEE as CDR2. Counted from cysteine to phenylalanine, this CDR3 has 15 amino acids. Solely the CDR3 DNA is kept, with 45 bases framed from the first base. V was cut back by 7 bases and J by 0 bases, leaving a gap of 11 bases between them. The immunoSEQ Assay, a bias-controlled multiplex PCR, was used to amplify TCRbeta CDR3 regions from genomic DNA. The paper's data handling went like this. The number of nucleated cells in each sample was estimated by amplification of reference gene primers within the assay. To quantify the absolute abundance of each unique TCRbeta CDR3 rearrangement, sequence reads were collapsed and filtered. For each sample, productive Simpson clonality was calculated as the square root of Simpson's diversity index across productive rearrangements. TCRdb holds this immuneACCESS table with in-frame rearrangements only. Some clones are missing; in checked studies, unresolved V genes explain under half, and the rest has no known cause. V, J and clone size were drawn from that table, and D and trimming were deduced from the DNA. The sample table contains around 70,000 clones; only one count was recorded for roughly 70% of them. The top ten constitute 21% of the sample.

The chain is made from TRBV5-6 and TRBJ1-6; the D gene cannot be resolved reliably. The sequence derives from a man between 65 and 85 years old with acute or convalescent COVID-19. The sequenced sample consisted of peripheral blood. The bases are TGTGCCAGCGGAGATTTGAGCTCCTATAATTCACCCCTCCACTTT. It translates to CASGDLSSYNSPLHF.